In its sample, the clone carrying this T cell receptor (beta chain) was seen many times. Antigen specificity is unknown. From roughly 0.4 ug of RNA, a library with molecular barcoded alpha/delta and beta/gamma adaptors was made. TCRdb passed the reads through MiXCR, listing each CDR3 protein once. The sample includes 50,000 or so distinct CDR3 sequences, roughly 19% seen only once; the top ten take just over 15%. These data come from a study of read filtering for tumor transcriptome and immune sequencing. Study-level information: After DNase treatment, RNA was made into whole-transcriptome libraries.

CDR1 and CDR2 from the germline V gene are SQVTM and ANQGSEA. V was clipped by 0 bases and J by 6 bases, with 17 bases between them. CDR3 length: 16 amino acids. Broader study findings: Even smaller IR-seq throughput identified most shared clonotypes.

The sequence was obtained from a donor over 35 with multiple myeloma. The V call is TRBV29-1, the J call TRBJ2-2, with D unresolved. The sample taken for sequencing was a population of CD138-negative cells sorted from bone marrow. The chain's CDR3 is CSVEDRAFGKPGELFF. CDR3 nucleotides: TGCAGCGTTGAAGATCGGGCTTTTGGGAAACCCGGGGAGCTGTTTTTT.